These 10 T cell receptor beta chains share one sample of origin, sequenced in a study of T cells in Graves' hyperthyroidism and ophthalmopathy. RNA transcripts gave rise to amplified TCR beta CDR3 regions. HTBI primers were used for first-round RT-PCR of the TCR CDR3. TCRdb processed the multiplex PCR reads anew with MiXCR; each CDR3 protein has one entry. The sample yields 730,000 or so distinct CDR3 sequences, 18% seen once. The sequencing input was blood. The receptors shown here come from a woman between 45 and 65 years old with Graves' hyperthyroidism that later progressed to Graves' ophthalmopathy.

The chain combines TRBV5-1 with TRBJ2-2; a weak D match, TRBD2 (6 bases). The CDR3 is 16 residues long. Trimming removed 3 bases at V and 4 bases at J, with 16 bases between. Germline CDR1 reads SGHRS; CDR2 reads YFSETQ. This chain's CDR3 is CASSSLRMGGTGELFF. CDR3 DNA: TGCGCCAGCAGCTCATTGCGTATGGGAGGCACCGGGGAGCTGTTTTTT.

This clonotype was counted between two and nine times. A much larger clone differs from this one at a single base, so this may be a read error. The genes are TRBV12-3 or TRBV12-4 and TRBJ1-5; D remains ambiguous. CDR3 length: 13 residues. The CDR3 DNA sequence: TGTGCCAACAGTTTGAGGCAGGATCAGCCCCAGCATTTT. Protein sequence: CANSLRQDQPQHF.

The chain joins TRBV14 to TRBJ1-1; D not certain. The ends were cut back, 2 bases at V and 1 base at J, with 5 bases in the middle. In germline, CDR1 is SGHDN, CDR2 FVKESK. This CDR3 has 13 residues. This chain's CDR3 is CASSQNQNTEAFF. The CDR3 DNA reads as TGTGCCAGCAGCCAAAATCAGAACACTGAAGCTTTCTTT.

The chain uses TRBV6-1 and TRBJ2-5; D gene ambiguous. Trimming removed 2 bases from V and 5 bases from J, with 6 bases in between. The CDR3 contains 12 residues. Per the germline V gene, CDR1 is MNHNS and CDR2 is SASEGT. CDR3 sequence: CASSEYMETQYF. In nucleotides, the CDR3 is TGTGCCAGCAGTGAATATATGGAGACCCAGTACTTC.

V and J are TRBV5-1 and TRBJ2-2; TRBD2 matches 7 bases. Germline CDR1 and CDR2: SGHRS and YFSETQ. The CDR3 runs 14 residues. V trimming: 5 bases; J trimming: 1 base; junction bases outside the gene matches: 2. CDR3 in DNA: TGCGCCAGCAGGCCTAGCGGGAACACCGGGGAGCTGTTTTTT. This translates into CASRPSGNTGELFF.

This clonotype was counted ten times or more. The rearrangement uses TRBV20-1 and TRBJ2-1; the D gene is possibly TRBD1 (5 bases). CDR1 and CDR2 from the germline V gene are DFQATT and SNEGSKA (reference sequence). The V gene lost 0 bases and the J gene lost 0 bases, with 9 bases spanning the gap. The CDR3 length is 15 residues. CDR3 loop: CSARDLDNSYNEQFF. The DNA of the CDR3 is TGCAGTGCTAGAGATTTGGACAACTCCTACAATGAGCAGTTCTTC.

With regard to this clonotype: A clone one base away is much larger, so this may be a read error. The CDR3 ends on some other residue instead of the conserved phenylalanine or tryptophan, so this is likely a read error. This sequence joins TRBV5-6 and TRBJ2-7, with a possible D match to TRBD1 (6 bases). The CDR3 covers 14 residues. Germline values: CDR1 SGHDT, CDR2 YYEEEE. The germline V and J ends were trimmed by 4 bases and 0 bases, with 11 bases remaining between them. CDR3 nucleotide sequence: TGTGCCAGCAGCCCCGGGGACAACTCCTACGAGCAGTACCTC. Residues: CASSPGDNSYEQYL.

This clonotype was seen ten or more times. The gene calls are TRBV7-2 and TRBJ2-2, with a possible D match to TRBD1 (5 bases). The length of the CDR3 is 16 residues. V lost 8 bases to trimming and J lost 1 base, with 17 bases between them. Germline V gene data show CDR1 as SGHTA and CDR2 as FQGNSA. In DNA form, the CDR3 reads TGTGCCAGCGGATATAAGGGGCAGGTGAACACCGGGGAGCTGTTTTTT. It specifies CASGYKGQVNTGELFF.

The CDR3 nucleotides read TGTGCCAGCAGCCAAGATACCGGGACCTACGAGCAGTACTTC. This translates into CASSQDTGTYEQYF. This rearrangement joins TRBV3-1 to TRBJ2-7, with a possible D match to TRBD2 (5 bases). Germline CDR1 and CDR2: LGHDT and YNNKEL (reference sequence). V gave up 0 bases and J gave up 2 bases, with 8 bases separating them. CDR3 length: 14 residues.

The chain joins TRBV20-1 to TRBJ1-3; a weak D match, TRBD1 (5 bases). Germline CDR1 is DFQATT and CDR2 is SNEGSKA (reference sequence). Trimming took 6 bases from V and 2 from J, leaving 11 bases between them. The CDR3 contains 13 residues. The chain's CDR3 is CSASDRAGNTIYF. The CDR3, as DNA: TGCAGTGCGTCCGACAGAGCTGGAAACACCATATATTTT.